The clone carrying this T cell receptor (beta chain) has at least ten counts. As yet, its antigen is unknown. The data were taken from a study of human T cells and chemical hapten exposure. General study findings and limits: TCRs exceeding 1 in 1000 frequency stayed unchanged with DPC sensitization.

Individual cDNA molecules (in the library) carried attached unique molecular identifiers. TCRdb processed the RACE reads anew with MiXCR; each CDR3 protein has one entry. The table lists fewer than 50,000 distinct CDR3 sequences, around 3.4% of them singletons. Specified time point: healthy volunteer bleed at 6 weeks. The authors extracted total RNA from unfractionated whole blood. The length of the CDR3 is 15 residues. In germline, CDR1 is ENHRY, CDR2 SYGVKD. V lost 10 bases and J lost 4; bases outside the gene matches: 11. This clonotype was sampled from a human donor in good health. Some clones in this sample may be carry-over from other donors' samples. This chain links TRBV10-3 with TRBJ2-5; 11 bases fit TRBD1. Input material: whole blood. The CDR3 region is CASQPGQGVGETQYF. The CDR3 region has the DNA TGTGCCAGCCAGCCGGGACAGGGGGTTGGAGAGACCCAGTACTTC.